Below are 29 T cell receptor beta chains sequenced from a single sample in a study of blood T cells in healthy people across ages. Combining a sample-barcoded 5' primer with a J-beta primer mix, a second PCR ran for roughly 6 to 12 cycles. TCRdb independently ran MiXCR on the 5' RACE reads; one entry per CDR3 protein. The sample carries some 1.4 million distinct CDR3 sequences, roughly 40% recorded once. Sequenced material: blood. The receptors shown here come from a woman between 18 and 29 years old in good health.

This clonotype was seen a few times. The chain links TRBV28 to TRBJ2-1, with 13 bases matching TRBD2. The CDR3 runs 16 residues. Germline V gene lookup returns CDR1 MDHEN and CDR2 SYDVKM. The junction had 8 bases not matched to a gene; V was cut back by 8 bases and J by 4 bases. CDR3 sequence reads: CASGEGLAGLYNEQFF. The CDR3 nucleotides are TGTGCCAGCGGTGAGGGACTAGCGGGGCTATACAATGAGCAGTTCTTC.

The chain recombines TRBV15 with TRBJ1-3; 7 nucleotides align to TRBD1. Trimming removed 5 bases from V and 6 bases from J; junction bases left unmatched: 13. The germline V gene has CDR1 LNHNV and CDR2 YYDKDF (reference sequence). This CDR3 is built from 16 residues. The CDR3 nucleotides read TGTGCCACCAGCTCCCTTTCGGGACAGAACCCAAACACCATATATTTT. Its protein product is CATSSLSGQNPNTIYF. Together with reference TRBV15 and TRBJ1-3, the CDR3 gives the full variable domain: DAMVIQNPRYQVTQFGKPVTLSCSQTLNHNVMYWYQQKSSQAPKLLFHYYDKDFNNEADTPDNFQSRRPNTSFCFLDIRSPGLGDTAMYLCATSSLSGQNPNTIYFGEGSWLTVV.

This clonotype came up a few times. The chain combines TRBV4-1 with TRBJ1-6; the D gene is possibly TRBD1 (5 bases). Trimming removed 0 bases from V and 0 bases from J, with 12 bases in between. Germline CDR1 reads MGHRA; CDR2 reads YSYEKL. The CDR3 covers 18 residues. The CDR3, as DNA: TGCGCCAGCAGCCAAGATAAGGCAGGGAGCTCCTATAATTCACCCCTCCACTTT. Residues: CASSQDKAGSSYNSPLHF.

The chain joins TRBV20-1 to TRBJ2-5; TRBD2 matches 9 bases. The CDR3 length is 15 residues. Losses at the gene ends were 3 bases for V and 1 base for J; bases not matched to a gene: 6. Germline V gene sequence: CDR1 DFQATT, CDR2 SNEGSKA (reference sequence). The CDR3 loop reads CSARDASGVQETQYF. The CDR3 coding sequence is TGCAGTGCTAGGGACGCTAGCGGGGTCCAAGAGACCCAGTACTTC.

Only a few counts were recorded for this clonotype. The chain is built from TRBV5-5 and TRBJ1-5; D remains ambiguous. The CDR3 is 14 residues long. The germline CDR1 and CDR2 sequences are SGHKS and YYEKEE (reference sequence). With 4 bases removed from V and 6 bases from J, the gap between germline ends came to 14 bases. CDR3 nucleotides: TGTGCCAGCAGCCCCGCCGGAGCAAGTCAGCCCCAGCATTTT. Its translation is CASSPAGASQPQHF.

This clonotype was counted a few times. The gene calls are TRBV9 and TRBJ2-5; TRBD2 aligns across 14 bases. J gave up 5 bases and V 4 bases, and 4 bases lay outside the gene matches. In germline, CDR1 is SGDLS, CDR2 YYNGEE. The CDR3 extends over 15 amino acids. The CDR3 DNA is TGTGCCAGCAGCTTACGGACTAGCGGGGGGGAGACCCAGTACTTC. As protein: CASSLRTSGGETQYF.

In its sample, this clonotype was seen once. This chain connects TRBV7-2 to TRBJ2-1; D is perhaps TRBD1 or TRBD2 (5 bases each). Between the trimmed V and J ends, which lost 1 base and 7 bases, there was a span of 17 bases. From germline, CDR1 is SGHTA and CDR2 FQGNSA. The CDR3 runs to 16 residues. The CDR3 sequence is CASSLGPAEWGNEQFF. The CDR3 DNA is TGTGCCAGCAGCTTAGGACCAGCCGAGTGGGGGAATGAGCAGTTCTTC.

This clonotype has ten or more counts. The chain joins TRBV5-1 to TRBJ2-1; D is undetermined. Per the germline V gene, CDR1 is SGHRS and CDR2 is YFSETQ. V was trimmed by 6 bases and J by 2 bases, leaving 12 bases between them. The CDR3 has 14 residues. CDR3 in amino acids: CASTLDPAYNEQFF. The CDR3 region has the DNA TGCGCCAGCACCCTAGACCCAGCCTACAATGAGCAGTTCTTC.

This clonotype was seen once. Mismatch with germline at one junction end may stem from a read error. The V call is TRBV3-1, the J call TRBJ2-2; 14 positions match TRBD2. The germline V gene has CDR1 LGHDT and CDR2 YNNKEL (reference sequence). This CDR3 contains 17 residues. The CDR3 nucleotides are TGTGCCGGCAGCCAAGGACGGACTAGCGGGAGGACCGGGGAGCTGTTTTTT. Its protein is CAGSQGRTSGRTGELFF.

The chain is built from TRBV3-1 and TRBJ1-1; D remains ambiguous. The germline gives CDR1 LGHDT, CDR2 YNNKEL (reference sequence). This CDR3 has 14 residues. V lost 4 bases, J lost 6 bases, and 15 bases lay in between. CDR3 DNA: TGTGCCAGCAGCCGAATAAGGACCGCCGCTGAAGCTTTCTTT. This codes for CASSRIRTAAEAFF.

In this sample, this clonotype turned up many times. The chain couples TRBV5-1 to TRBJ1-2; D gene uncertain. The CDR3 spans 15 residues. Trimming took 0 bases from V and 2 from J, leaving 11 bases between them. Germline assignment: CDR1 SGHRS and CDR2 YFSETQ. The DNA for the CDR3 is TGCGCCAGCAGCTTGGGGCCAGGAGGGAACTATGGCTACACCTTC. Its translation is CASSLGPGGNYGYTF.

Only a few counts were recorded for this clonotype. This rearrangement joins TRBV6-1 to TRBJ1-2; the match to TRBD1 covers 9 bases. The CDR3 sequence is 15 residues long. CDR1 and CDR2 from the germline V gene are MNHNS and SASEGT. Losses at the gene ends were 10 bases for V and 7 bases for J; bases not matched to a gene: 16. The CDR3 coding sequence is TGTGCCACCGTCCCTGCCGGGGGACAGGGTTTTGGCTACACCTTC. It specifies CATVPAGGQGFGYTF.

This sequence joins TRBV6-5 and TRBJ2-7; D is possibly TRBD2 (5 bases). The CDR3 consists of 12 residues. Germline CDR1 and CDR2: MNHEY and SVGAGI. V was pared by 6 bases and J by 6 bases, with 12 bases between. CDR3 DNA: TGTGCCAGCAGGACGGGGTCTCGCGAGCAGTACTTC. Its translation: CASRTGSREQYF.

This sequence joins TRBV28 and TRBJ2-5; TRBD1 might be the D (5 bases). Germline V CDR1 and CDR2: MDHEN, SYDVKM. CDR3 length: 14 residues. Trimming removed 4 bases from V and 5 bases from J, with 14 bases in between. CDR3 coding DNA: TGTGCCAGCAGTTCCACATCGACAGTTGAGACCCAGTACTTC. Translated, it gives CASSSTSTVETQYF.

This chain links TRBV5-6 with TRBJ2-5; unclear D gene. Germline V gene lookup returns CDR1 SGHDT and CDR2 YYEEEE. The CDR3 runs 12 residues. With 4 bases removed from V and 7 bases from J, the gap between germline ends came to 11 bases. Here the CDR3 reads CASSRAAATQYF. In DNA, the CDR3 is TGTGCCAGCAGCCGTGCGGCGGCGACCCAGTACTTC. Filled out from reference TRBV5-6 and TRBJ2-5, the complete variable domain reads DAGVTQSPTHLIKTRGQQVTLRCSPKSGHDTVSWYQQALGQGPQFIFQYYEEEERQRGNFPDRFSGHQFPNYSSELNVNALLLGDSALYLCASSRAAATQYFGPGTRLLVL.

The chain is built from TRBV3-1 and TRBJ1-2; TRBD1 matches at 9 bases. This CDR3 has 15 residues. Trimming took 0 bases from V and 8 from J; bases not matched to a gene: 7. CDR1 LGHDT and CDR2 YNNKEL come from the germline V gene (reference sequence). The CDR3 DNA sequence: TGTGCCAGCAGCCAAGATGGAAGACAGGGGGGAGGCTACACCTTC. It encodes CASSQDGRQGGGYTF. The full variable domain, completed using reference TRBV3-1 and TRBJ1-2, is DTAVSQTPKYLVTQMGNDKSIKCEQNLGHDTMYWYKQDSKKFLKIMFSYNNKELIINETVPNRFSPKSPDKAHLNLHINSLELGDSAVYFCASSQDGRQGGGYTFGSGTRLTVV.

The chain uses TRBV14 and TRBJ2-1; TRBD2 aligns across 7 bases. Germline CDR1 is SGHDN and CDR2 is FVKESK. The length of the CDR3 is 17 residues. J lost 2 bases, V lost 0 bases, and 7 bases had no gene match. The CDR3: CASSQDRLAGPYNEQFF. CDR3 nucleotide sequence: TGTGCCAGCAGCCAAGATCGTTTAGCGGGCCCCTACAATGAGCAGTTCTTC.

Only a few counts were recorded for this clonotype. The chain uses TRBV5-6 and TRBJ1-2, with TRBD1 matching over 7 bases. The CDR3 consists of 14 residues. CDR1 is SGHDT and CDR2 is YYEEEE in the germline V gene. V shed 4 bases, J shed 7 bases, and the junction held 10 bases outside the gene matches. The CDR3 here is CASSPGTEPLGYTF. The CDR3 nucleotides are TGTGCCAGCAGCCCCGGGACAGAGCCCCTTGGCTACACCTTC.

This clonotype was seen only a few times. This CDR3 is CASFQAGVSAYNEQFF. In DNA, the CDR3 is TGTGCCAGCTTTCAAGCGGGGGTCTCAGCCTACAATGAGCAGTTCTTC. J is TRBJ2-1 and V is TRBV12-3 or TRBV12-4, with TRBD2 matching 8 bases. The CDR3 is made up of 16 amino acids. Losses at the gene ends were 8 bases for V and 2 bases for J; bases not matched to a gene: 11.

A few counts support this clonotype. The chain couples TRBV7-6 to TRBJ2-7, with TRBD1 identical over 7 bases. The germline gives CDR1 SGHVS, CDR2 FNYEAQ. J lost 1 base, V lost 4 bases, and 16 bases had no gene match. This CDR3 is 18 amino acids long. In nucleotides, the CDR3 is TGTGCCAGCAGCTCCCGACAGGGAGAACCGAATTTTTCCTACGAGCAGTACTTC. Its protein is CASSSRQGEPNFSYEQYF.

The chain recombines TRBV4-1 with TRBJ2-1; D may correspond to TRBD1 or TRBD2 (5 bases each). Trimming shortened V by 5 bases and J by 8 bases, and 16 bases separated the two germline ends. Germline CDR1 is MGHRA and CDR2 is YSYEKL. The length of the CDR3 is 14 residues. CDR3 nucleotide sequence: TGCGCCAGCAGCTGGGGACGGGATAAGGATGAGCAGTTCTTC. Its translation is CASSWGRDKDEQFF.

The rearrangement uses TRBV7-2 and TRBJ2-5; D is unclear. CDR3 length: 15 residues. Germline V gives CDR1 SGHTA, CDR2 FQGNSA. With 0 bases removed from V and 2 bases from J, the gap between germline ends came to 10 bases. In nucleotides, the CDR3 is TGTGCCAGCAGCTTAGCGATTGGGCGGCAAGAGACCCAGTACTTC. Its protein is CASSLAIGRQETQYF.

This clonotype was observed a few times. The chain is built from TRBV27 and TRBJ2-1; D possibly corresponds to TRBD1 (6 bases). The CDR3 covers 13 residues. The V end lost 2 bases, the J end lost 6 bases, and 8 bases lay between the germline ends. Germline V lookup: CDR1 MNHEY, CDR2 SMNVEV (reference sequence). CDR3 DNA sequence: TGTGCCAGCAGTTTAAGGGGGAGCAATGAGCAGTTCTTC. Protein sequence: CASSLRGSNEQFF.

This clonotype was picked up a small number of times. This may come from a read error, since a much larger clone is one base off. The chain carries TRBV10-3 and TRBJ2-7; 7 nucleotides agree with TRBD1. The V gene's germline CDR1 is ENHRY and CDR2 SYGVKD. V was clipped by 11 bases and J by 0 bases; unmatched bases: 4. The CDR3 covers 12 residues. CDR3 nucleotides: TGTGCCGCGAGGGACAGCTCCTACGAGCAGTACTTC. It translates to CAARDSSYEQYF.

This clonotype has only a few counts. The chain employs TRBV5-1 and TRBJ2-7; TRBD2 matches 13 bases. The trim removed 0 bases at V and 4 bases at J, leaving 4 bases unmatched. CDR1 and CDR2 (germline): SGHRS, YFSETQ. This CDR3 has 16 residues. The CDR3 sequence: CASSLVTSGGAYEQYF. The CDR3 bases are TGCGCCAGCAGCTTGGTTACTAGCGGGGGGGCGTACGAGCAGTACTTC.

The chain is built from TRBV12-3 or TRBV12-4 and TRBJ2-7; D may be TRBD1 (5 bases). The J call is in doubt because the DNA end fits TRBJ2-5 better. This CDR3 is built from 16 residues. The CDR3 protein is CASSLKAQGYGETQYF. In nucleotides, the CDR3 is TGTGCCAGCAGTCTAAAAGCCCAGGGTTATGGTGAGACCCAGTACTTC.

This clonotype occurred once. The rearrangement joins TRBV12-3 or TRBV12-4 to TRBJ1-2, with 8 nucleotides matching TRBD1. With V trimmed by 2 bases and J by 1 base, 6 bases remained unmatched. The CDR3 covers 16 residues. CDR3: CASSLSPTGDNYGYTF. In DNA, the CDR3 is TGTGCCAGCAGTTTATCCCCGACAGGGGATAACTATGGCTACACCTTC.

The chain employs TRBV6-5 and TRBJ2-3; possible D gene TRBD1, 6 bases. The V end lost 5 bases, the J end lost 6 bases, and 21 bases lay between the germline ends. The CDR3 runs 16 residues. Germline CDR1 and CDR2: MNHEY and SVGAGI. The CDR3 DNA reads as TGTGCCAGCAGTCACTGGTGGGGGCCACATCGGGATACGCAGTATTTT. It specifies CASSHWWGPHRDTQYF.

V usage is TRBV5-6 and J usage is TRBJ1-1; TRBD1 matches at 7 bases. The J segment lost 1 base and the V segment lost 3 bases, leaving 6 bases of the junction unmatched. The CDR3 is made up of 15 amino acids. Germline CDR1 reads SGHDT; CDR2 reads YYEEEE. DNA for the CDR3: TGTGCCAGCAGCTCACCGGGACAGTGGAACACTGAAGCTTTCTTT. It translates to CASSSPGQWNTEAFF.